This T cell receptor (beta chain) was captured by sequencing in a study of blood T cell repertoires in COVID-19. Across the whole study: Researchers got acute and convalescent COVID-19 samples from the United States, Italy and Spain. T cells, B-cell-depleted T cells, or PBMCs provided the cDNA or gDNA that served as material.

After removal of 1 base from V and 5 bases from J, the junction contained 8 bases not matched to a gene. Germline-derived CDR1 and CDR2 are LGHNA and YNFKEQ. This CDR3 has 16 residues. Authors' methods: Scientists estimated how many nucleated cells there were by amplifying reference gene primers. The method was immunoSEQ multiplex PCR; TCRdb's version includes in-frame clones alone and lacks a portion of them. The V and J calls and clone size are taken from that table; D and trimming were inferred from the DNA. This sample has hundreds of thousands of clones; about 85% occur once, and the top ten carry around 4%.

The sequenced material came from peripheral blood. This clonotype was obtained from a woman between 50 and 59 years old with active or convalescent COVID-19. The gene calls are TRBV4-2 and TRBJ1-3; 7 nucleotides align to TRBD1. The chain's CDR3 is CASSQGQGLARNTIYF. In DNA form, the CDR3 reads TGTGCCAGCAGCCAAGGACAGGGACTCGCCCGAAACACCATATATTTT.